This TCR beta chain appears in the sequencing data of a study of graft-versus-host responses after intestinal transplantation (dated by TCRdb to the early 2020s). In the study overall: Recipients received multivisceral, liver-intestinal, or isolated intestinal transplants. Every recipient was given anti-thymocyte globulin induction, followed by approximately 3 years of maintenance tacrolimus and steroids. Bulk TCR-beta CDR3 sequencing was used to track graft-versus-host and host-versus-graft alloreactive T cell clones in the graft, circulation and bone marrow after intestinal transplantation. Alloreactive clones were identified by sequencing pre-transplant mixed lymphocyte reaction products and comparing them with unstimulated pre-transplant donor and recipient T cells. Of the roughly 24 intestinal transplant recipients enrolled in the cohort, one of whom was a retransplant, 3 patients without pretransplant specimens were excluded. A peak of at least 4% donor T cells among recipient peripheral blood mononuclear cells was the definition used for donor T cell macrochimerism. Rather than going through the commercial service, samples from three later patients were sequenced in-house on an Illumina MiSeq and processed with MiXCR. The paper's findings and limits, for the study overall: GvH clones were detected in recipient bone marrow, and some of these GvH clones were observed earlier in ileal mucosa or blood, consistent with an intestinal mucosal origin. The relatively low number and heterogeneity of intestinal transplant patients limited the conclusions. High GvH to HvG T cell clonal ratios were observed in the allografts of patients with donor T cell macrochimerism. Early after transplant, peak levels of circulating GvH clones were associated with declines in HvG clones.

V sheds 2 bases and J sheds 2 bases, leaving 10 bases between their ends. Inclusive of the bounding cysteine and phenylalanine, the CDR3 is 14 residues long. Only the CDR3 DNA stays, 42 bases, in frame from base 1. CDR1 MNHEY and CDR2 SVGAGI are derived from the germline V gene. Library generation was performed with the immunoSEQ multiplex PCR assay. For most patients, genomic DNA was isolated using the Qiagen DNeasy Blood and Tissue Kit and was shipped frozen to Adaptive Biotechnologies for TCR sequencing. High-throughput TCR-beta CDR3 sequencing of genomic DNA from most patients was performed by Adaptive Biotechnologies. Per the authors' processing: TCR sequencing data were retrieved from Adaptive's ImmunoSEQ software for some 19 patients, whereas a few other patients were processed with MiXCR and VDJtools. CD4 versus CD8 sorting errors were corrected by removing sequences found in both subsets at a frequency ratio below 5:1. CDR3 nucleotide sequences shared between donor and recipient were removed because the origin of such sequences could not be assigned. At least 2-fold expansion over unstimulated cells and a minimum CFSE-low frequency of 0.002% (template counts) or 0.001% (read counts) were required for clones to be classified as alloreactive. Mappable clones were those detected in sequenced pre-transplant spleen, lymph node, or MLR CFSE-low populations of the donor or recipient. Cumulative frequency of alloreactive clones was calculated as a percentage of all sequences weighted by copy number. This is the immuneACCESS table as TCRdb keeps it, with only in-frame sequences that have V and J called. A part of the clones is gone; compared with another copy, unresolved V genes explain less than half, and the rest is unexplained. The V and J calls and the clone size are those of that table, but D and trimming were determined from the DNA. The sample table shows under 130,000 clones, and 90% to 95% are seen once. 1.2% of the sample goes to the ten largest clones.

This specimen's time point label, per the study, means: cells obtained before transplantation from donor or recipient. CD3+CD4+ and CD3+CD8+ populations were FACS-sorted from unstimulated pre-transplant donor and recipient cells taken from spleen or lymph nodes. This clone was found once. It has no known antigen specificity. Per-base quality was not reported, and no clone a single base away is much larger than it. The sequence came from a human donor who received an intestinal transplant. Sequencing used unstimulated CD8+ T cells sorted from spleen or lymph node cells, obtained before intestinal transplant. The V and J segments used are TRBV6-5 and TRBJ2-7; the D gene cannot be resolved reliably. The DNA sequence reads TGTGCCAGCAGTTACGGCAGGCAGGCCTACGAGCAGTACTTC. This gives the protein CASSYGRQAYEQYF.